There are many counts of the clone carrying this TCR beta chain. Its specificity is not known. Authors of the study amplified TCR beta CDR3 regions from RNA transcripts. A set of HTBI primers served as the primers for a first-round RT-PCR of the TCR CDR3. In TCRdb, the multiplex PCR reads were re-called with MiXCR into one record per CDR3 protein. Counted here are about 200,000 distinct CDR3 sequences, about a sixth occurring once; the ten biggest clones make up roughly 50%. Germline-derived CDR1 and CDR2 are SQVTM and ANQGSEA. With V trimmed by 3 bases and J by 6 bases, 8 bases remained unmatched. This CDR3 spans 14 amino acids. The data derive from a study of T cells in Graves' hyperthyroidism and ophthalmopathy. General study points: Ophthalmopathy got predicted by the model a median approximately six months before its onset.

Diagnoses were established using clinical symptoms, serum thyroxine and TRAb, thyroid ultrasound and orbital computed tomography. This TCR derives from a woman in her forties or fifties with Graves' hyperthyroidism. Sequenced material: blood. The chain links TRBV29-1 to TRBJ1-1; 9 bases line up with TRBD1. For the CDR3, the DNA is TGCAGCGTTGATATATCGGGACAGGGCGCTGAAGCTTTCTTT. Translation: CSVDISGQGAEAFF.